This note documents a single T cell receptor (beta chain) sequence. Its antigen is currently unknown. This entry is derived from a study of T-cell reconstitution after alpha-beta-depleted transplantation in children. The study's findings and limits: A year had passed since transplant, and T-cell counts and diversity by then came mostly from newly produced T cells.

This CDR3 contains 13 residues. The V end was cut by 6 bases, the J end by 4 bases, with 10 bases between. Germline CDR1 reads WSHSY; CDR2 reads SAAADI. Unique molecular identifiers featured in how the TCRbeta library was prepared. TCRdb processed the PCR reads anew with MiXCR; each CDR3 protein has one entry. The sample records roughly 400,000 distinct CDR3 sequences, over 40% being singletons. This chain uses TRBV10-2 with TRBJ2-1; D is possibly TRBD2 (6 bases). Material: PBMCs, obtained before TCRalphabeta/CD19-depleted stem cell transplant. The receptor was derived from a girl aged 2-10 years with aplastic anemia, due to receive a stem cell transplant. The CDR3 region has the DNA TGCGCCAGCAGCGGCCTAGCGTACAATGAGCAGTTCTTC. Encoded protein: CASSGLAYNEQFF.